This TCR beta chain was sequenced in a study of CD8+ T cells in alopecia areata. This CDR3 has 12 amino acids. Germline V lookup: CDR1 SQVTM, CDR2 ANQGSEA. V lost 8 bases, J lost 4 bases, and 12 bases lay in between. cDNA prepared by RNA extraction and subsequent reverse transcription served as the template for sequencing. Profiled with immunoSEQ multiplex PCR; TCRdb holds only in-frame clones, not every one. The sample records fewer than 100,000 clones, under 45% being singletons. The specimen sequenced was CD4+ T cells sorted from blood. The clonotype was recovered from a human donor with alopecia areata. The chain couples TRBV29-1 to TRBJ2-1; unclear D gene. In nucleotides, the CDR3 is TGCAGCATTAGGCGGCTTTACAATGAGCAGTTCTTC. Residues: CSIRRLYNEQFF.